The next 25 T cell receptor beta chains were all read from a single sample in a study of T cell changes during pregnancy in multiple sclerosis. Assay used: immunoSEQ multiplex PCR; TCRdb lists only in-frame clones, some missing. The sample holds about 70,000 clones, around 94% seen once. The input for sequencing was peripheral blood, taken in the third trimester of pregnancy. These receptors originate from a female donor with multiple sclerosis, enrolled in a pregnancy study.

The chain carries TRBV11-1 and TRBJ1-2; 8 bases match TRBD1. The junction had 9 bases not matched to a gene; V was cut back by 5 bases and J by 4 bases. In germline, CDR1 is SGHAT, CDR2 FQDESV (reference sequence). This CDR3 has 15 residues. Written as DNA, the CDR3 is TGTGCCAGCAGCCCACCCCGGACAGGGATCTATGGCTACACCTTC. The encoded protein is CASSPPRTGIYGYTF.

In its sample, this clone was seen once. The V gene is TRBV4-2, the J gene TRBJ2-2; D might be TRBD1 (8 bases). Germline lookup yields CDR1 LGHNA and CDR2 YNFKEQ. V lost 0 bases and J 5 bases, leaving 16 bases between the germline ends. The CDR3 length is 17 residues. CDR3 DNA: TGTGCCAGCAGCCAAGAGGAACACAGGGGGGGAACCGGGGAGCTGTTTTTT. Translation gives CASSQEEHRGGTGELFF.

V usage is TRBV10-3 and J usage is TRBJ2-5; 9 nucleotides align to TRBD2. V lost 3 bases and J lost 4; bases outside the gene matches: 3. CDR1 ENHRY and CDR2 SYGVKD come from the germline V gene. CDR3 size: 14 residues. Written as DNA, the CDR3 is TGTGCCATCAGTGATGGCGGGGGGGGAGAGACCCAGTACTTC. Encoded protein: CAISDGGGGETQYF.

V and J are TRBV10-3 and TRBJ1-2; TRBD1 aligns across 8 bases. Trimming cost V 3 bases and J 6 bases; bases outside gene matches: 6. The CDR3 is 14 amino acids. CDR1 is ENHRY and CDR2 is SYGVKD in the germline V gene. As DNA, the CDR3 is TGTGCCATCAGTGAACAGGGGGGCCTCAATGGCTACACCTTC. It is translated as CAISEQGGLNGYTF.

The chain carries TRBV11-2 and TRBJ2-5, with 7 bases aligning to TRBD2. V was clipped by 5 bases and J by 5 bases; unmatched bases: 14. Germline V lookup: CDR1 SGHAT, CDR2 FQNNGV. This CDR3 has 16 residues. This CDR3 is CASSLLPGAGLETQYF. The CDR3 bases are TGTGCCAGCAGCCTCTTACCCGGAGCGGGGTTGGAGACCCAGTACTTC.

The rearrangement joins TRBV27 to TRBJ1-2; D not resolved. This CDR3 is 12 amino acids long. The germline V and J ends were trimmed by 10 bases and 0 bases, with 9 bases remaining between them. From germline, CDR1 is MNHEY and CDR2 SMNVEV (reference sequence). CDR3 region: CAIRSSNYGYTF. CDR3 nucleotides: TGTGCCATCAGGAGTTCTAACTATGGCTACACCTTC.

The gene calls are TRBV5-5 and TRBJ1-5; no clear D gene. V was pared by 3 bases and J by 7 bases, with 14 bases between. The CDR3 runs to 14 residues. Looked up from germline, CDR1 is SGHKS and CDR2 is YYEKEE (reference sequence). This CDR3 is CASSSTSGDQPQHF. The CDR3 region has the DNA TGTGCCAGCAGCTCCACCTCGGGTGACCAGCCCCAGCATTTT.

The chain couples TRBV19 to TRBJ2-7; TRBD2 aligns across 13 bases. From germline, CDR1 is LNHDA and CDR2 SQIVND (reference sequence). The CDR3 consists of 19 residues. Unmatched junction bases numbered 14, after V lost 2 bases and J lost 4 bases. CDR3: CASSITTSGGALPAYEQYF. The CDR3 DNA reads TGTGCCAGTAGTATAACTACTAGCGGGGGGGCCTTGCCGGCGTACGAGCAGTACTTC.

This rearrangement joins TRBV5-6 to TRBJ2-5, with TRBD1 matching over 7 bases. This CDR3 is built from 17 residues. V was clipped by 4 bases and J by 5 bases; unmatched bases: 17. Germline loops: CDR1 SGHDT, CDR2 YYEEEE. This chain's CDR3 is CASSMAGVGTEDETQYF. Here the CDR3 DNA reads TGTGCCAGCAGCATGGCAGGGGTCGGGACAGAGGACGAGACCCAGTACTTC.

This chain links TRBV9 with TRBJ2-6, with D hard to call. Trimming removed 3 bases from V and 0 bases from J, with 4 bases in between. The CDR3 extends over 14 amino acids. Germline assignment: CDR1 SGDLS and CDR2 YYNGEE. In nucleotides, the CDR3 is TGTGCCAGCAGCGGGAGCTCTGGGGCCAACGTCCTGACTTTC. Translation gives CASSGSSGANVLTF.

The rearrangement links TRBV30 to TRBJ2-3; 10 bases map to TRBD2. Germline loops: CDR1 GTSNPN, CDR2 SVGIG (reference sequence). The ends lost 7 bases at V and 5 bases at J; junction bases unmatched: 6. The CDR3 has 13 amino acids. DNA of the CDR3: TGTGCCTCCGGAGCGGGGGGGCGAGATACGCAGTATTTT. Translated, it gives CASGAGGRDTQYF.

This sequence joins TRBV5-1 and TRBJ2-2; 9 nucleotides line up with TRBD1. The germline V gene encodes CDR1 SGHRS and CDR2 YFSETQ. Trimming cost V 4 bases and J 4 bases; bases outside gene matches: 5. The CDR3 contains 15 residues. The CDR3 spells CASSPGTGSTGELFF. CDR3 DNA: TGCGCCAGCAGCCCCGGGACAGGGTCCACCGGGGAGCTGTTTTTT.

This rearrangement joins TRBV7-9 to TRBJ1-2, with D tentatively TRBD1 (5 bases). Germline V gives CDR1 SEHNR, CDR2 FQNEAQ (reference sequence). Between the trimmed V and J ends, which lost 3 bases and 2 bases, there was a span of 7 bases. The CDR3 is made up of 13 amino acids. The CDR3 nucleotides are TGTGCCAGCAGCTTTTACAGGAACTATGGCTACACCTTC. It codes for CASSFYRNYGYTF.

The chain uses TRBV19 and TRBJ1-2; D is perhaps TRBD1 (5 bases). The CDR3 is 12 residues long. V was clipped by 4 bases and J by 7 bases, with 10 bases between them. CDR1 LNHDA and CDR2 SQIVND come from the germline V gene (reference sequence). CDR3 coding DNA: TGTGCCAGTAGTAACAGGAAAGGTGGCTACACCTTC. This sequence encodes CASSNRKGGYTF. Using reference TRBV19 and TRBJ1-2 for the parts outside the CDR3, the full variable domain is DGGITQSPKYLFRKEGQNVTLSCEQNLNHDAMYWYRQDPGQGLRLIYYSQIVNDFQKGDIAEGYSVSREKKESFPLTVTSAQKNPTAFYLCASSNRKGGYTFGSGTRLTVV.

The chain links TRBV9 to TRBJ2-1; 7 bases align to TRBD2. CDR3 size: 18 residues. Trimming took 0 bases from V and 8 from J; bases not matched to a gene: 17. Germline V gene data show CDR1 as SGDLS and CDR2 as YYNGEE. CDR3 sequence: CASSVAYTGGIGRDEQFF. The CDR3 nucleotides read TGTGCCAGCAGCGTAGCTTACACAGGCGGTATTGGGAGGGATGAGCAGTTCTTC.

A few counts support this clone. The chain recombines TRBV6-1 with TRBJ1-1, with D unresolved. The germline V gene has CDR1 MNHNS and CDR2 SASEGT. With 0 bases removed from V and 8 bases from J, the gap between germline ends came to 10 bases. This CDR3 contains 13 residues. The CDR3 bases are TGTGCCAGCAGTGAAGCCGCAGAGGTGGAAGCTTTCTTT. Its translation is CASSEAAEVEAFF.

V is TRBV2 and J is TRBJ2-2; D gene unclear. The CDR3 has 12 residues. Trimming left V 9 bases short and J 4 bases short, with 9 bases between. In germline, CDR1 is SNHLY, CDR2 FYNNEI. CDR3 in amino acids: CASKLFTGELFF. CDR3 nucleotide sequence: TGTGCCAGTAAGCTTTTCACCGGGGAGCTGTTTTTT.

The CDR3 DNA is TGTGCCAGCACCTACATGGGGGGGCCAACGAGGGAGACCCAGTACTTC. Encoded protein: CASTYMGGPTRETQYF. The chain uses TRBV5-4 and TRBJ2-5; TRBD2 might be the D (7 bases). Per the germline V gene, CDR1 is SGHNT and CDR2 is YYREEE (reference sequence). V was trimmed by 6 bases and J by 5 bases, leaving 23 bases between them. This CDR3 is built from 16 residues.

This clone was seen more than once but under ten times. The gene calls are TRBV4-2 and TRBJ2-5, with 9 bases fitting TRBD2. Losses at the gene ends were 0 bases for V and 5 bases for J; bases not matched to a gene: 7. The CDR3 is 16 amino acids. Germline assignment: CDR1 LGHNA and CDR2 YNFKEQ. The CDR3 region is CASSQDGAGGVETQYF. The CDR3 DNA is TGTGCCAGCAGCCAAGACGGCGCGGGGGGGGTGGAGACCCAGTACTTC.

The J gene is TRBJ1-1, the V gene TRBV25-1; no definite D call. V was trimmed by 6 bases and J by 6 bases, leaving 17 bases between them. Germline-derived CDR1 and CDR2 are MGHDK and SYGVNS. The CDR3 is made up of 14 amino acids. The CDR3 DNA reads TGTGCCAGCAGGCCACCCGGGAGCCAAGCTGAAGCTTTCTTT. It is translated as CASRPPGSQAEAFF.

This chain links TRBV7-2 with TRBJ2-7; D ambiguous. The germline V and J ends were trimmed by 6 bases and 3 bases, with 9 bases remaining between them. CDR1 is SGHTA and CDR2 is FQGNSA in the germline V gene. The CDR3 runs 12 residues. The CDR3 DNA reads TGTGCCAGCAGTAAACCGGGCTACGAGCAGTACTTC. Its translation is CASSKPGYEQYF. Looking up the rest from reference TRBV7-2 and TRBJ2-7 gives the full variable domain: GAGVSQSPSNKVTEKGKDVELRCDPISGHTALYWYRQSLGQGLEFLIYFQGNSAPDKSGLPSDRFSAERTGGSVSTLTIQRTQQEDSAVYLCASSKPGYEQYFGPGTRLTVT.

The chain employs TRBV6-4 and TRBJ1-2; 9 positions match TRBD1. Germline V gene data show CDR1 as MRHNA and CDR2 as SNTAGT. J gave up 4 bases and V 5 bases, and 5 bases lay outside the gene matches. The CDR3 sequence is 14 residues long. For the CDR3, the DNA is TGTGCCAGCAGTCTTAAGACAGGGGGCTATGGCTACACCTTC. Amino acid sequence: CASSLKTGGYGYTF.

The chain has TRBV29-1 and TRBJ2-5; D possibly corresponds to TRBD1 (7 bases). Germline CDR1 SQVTM, CDR2 ANQGSEA. This CDR3 contains 15 residues. The V gene lost 1 base and the J gene lost 2 bases, with 14 bases spanning the gap. This chain's CDR3 is CSVEARGTVQETQYF. The DNA of the CDR3 is TGCAGCGTTGAAGCCCGGGGGACAGTTCAAGAGACCCAGTACTTC.

The chain couples TRBV20-1 to TRBJ2-2; possibly TRBD2 for D (5 bases). The CDR3 covers 11 residues. Trimming removed 5 bases at V and 7 bases at J, with 8 bases between. Germline loops: CDR1 DFQATT, CDR2 SNEGSKA (reference sequence). CDR3 sequence (DNA): TGCAGTGCTCGAGGACTCGGGGAGCTGTTTTTT. Translating gives CSARGLGELFF.

The rearrangement links TRBV5-6 to TRBJ2-7, with 13 bases identical to TRBD2. The CDR3 consists of 17 residues. The ends lost 2 bases at V and 7 bases at J; junction bases unmatched: 12. The germline gives CDR1 SGHDT, CDR2 YYEEEE. CDR3 residues: CASSFRTSGGNTWEQYF. CDR3 bases: TGTGCCAGCAGCTTCCGGACTAGCGGGGGTAACACTTGGGAGCAGTACTTC.